This T cell receptor (beta chain) stems from a study of cytomegalovirus exposure and HLA in healthy donors. The wider study: An early release of data contained about 85 million unique TCRs, which came from HLA-typed donors.

CDR3 size: 16 residues. Germline CDR1 is PRHDT and CDR2 is FYEKMQ (reference sequence). The trim removed 5 bases at V and 7 bases at J, leaving 14 bases unmatched. This PCR relied on a set of 60 Vbeta primers and 13 Jbeta primers. Sequencing used immunoSEQ multiplex PCR; TCRdb keeps in-frame clones, though not all of them. The table shows some 120,000 clones, with 60% to 85% occurring only once. This sequence joins TRBV13 and TRBJ1-2; 9 nucleotides line up with TRBD1. Sample: PBMCs. The sequence was obtained from a woman between 18 and 30 years old in good health and CMV-seronegative. The CDR3 is CASSEEQGAPLFGYTF. The CDR3 nucleotides are TGTGCCAGCAGCGAAGAACAGGGGGCCCCTTTATTTGGCTACACCTTC.